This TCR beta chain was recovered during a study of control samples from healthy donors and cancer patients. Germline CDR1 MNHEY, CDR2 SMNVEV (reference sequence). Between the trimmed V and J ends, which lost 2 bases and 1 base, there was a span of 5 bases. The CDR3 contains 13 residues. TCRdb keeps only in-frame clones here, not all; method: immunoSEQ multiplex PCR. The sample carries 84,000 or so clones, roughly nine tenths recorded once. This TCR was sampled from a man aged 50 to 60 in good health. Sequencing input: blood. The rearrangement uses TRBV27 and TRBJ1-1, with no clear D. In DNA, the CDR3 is TGTGCCAGCAGTTTAGGAGCGAACACTGAAGCTTTCTTT. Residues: CASSLGANTEAFF.